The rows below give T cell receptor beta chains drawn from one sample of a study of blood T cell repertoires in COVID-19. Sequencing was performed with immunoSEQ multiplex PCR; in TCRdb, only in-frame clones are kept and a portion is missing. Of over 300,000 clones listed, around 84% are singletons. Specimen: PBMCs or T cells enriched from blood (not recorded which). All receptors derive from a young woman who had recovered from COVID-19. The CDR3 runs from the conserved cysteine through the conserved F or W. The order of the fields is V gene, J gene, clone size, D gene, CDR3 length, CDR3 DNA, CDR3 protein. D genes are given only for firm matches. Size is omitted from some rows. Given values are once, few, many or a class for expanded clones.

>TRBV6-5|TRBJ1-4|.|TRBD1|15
TGTGCCAGCACCAAAGGGGACAGGGGGCTAGGGAAACTGTTTTTT
CASTKGDRGLGKLFF
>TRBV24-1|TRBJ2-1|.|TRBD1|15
TGTGCCACCAGTGATCCCCGACAGGGAAACAATGAGCAGTTCTTC
CATSDPRQGNNEQFF
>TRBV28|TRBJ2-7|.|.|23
TGTGCCAGCAGTTGGTTCGCGGGGGCAACAGTTTGGGGGAGCGATTTAATATACTACGAGCAGTACTTC
CASSWFAGATVWGSDLIYYEQYF
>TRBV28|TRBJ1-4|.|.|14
TGTGCCAGCAGTTTGGGAGGATTTAATGAAAAACTGTTTTTT
CASSLGGFNEKLFF
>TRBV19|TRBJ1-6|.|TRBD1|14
TGTGCCAGTACTCAAGACAGGGGTATTACACCCCTCCACTTT
CASTQDRGITPLHF
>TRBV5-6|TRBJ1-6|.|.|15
TGTGCCAGCGAGCAAGGCGGCTCCTATAATTCACCCCTCCACTTT
CASEQGGSYNSPLHF
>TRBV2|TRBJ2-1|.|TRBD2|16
TGTGCCAGCAGTGGTGGAGGACTAGCGGGTATCAATGAGCAGTTCTTC
CASSGGGLAGINEQFF
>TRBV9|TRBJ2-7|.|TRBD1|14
TGTGCCAGCAGCGTAGAAGGGACAGCCTACGAGCAGTACTTC
CASSVEGTAYEQYF
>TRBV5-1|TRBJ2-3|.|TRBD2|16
TGCGCCAGCAGCTCATTAGCTAGCGGGAGCACAGATACGCAGTATTTT
CASSSLASGSTDTQYF
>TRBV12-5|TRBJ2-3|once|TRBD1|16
TGTGCTAGTGGTTTGGTACTAGGGGGCCTCGGAGATACGCAGTATTTT
CASGLVLGGLGDTQYF
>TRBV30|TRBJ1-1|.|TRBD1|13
TGTGCCTGGAGGAACTCAGGGGGCACTGAAGCTTTCTTT
CAWRNSGGTEAFF
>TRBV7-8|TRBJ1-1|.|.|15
TGTGCCAGCAGCCGGGGGGAGGGGCGGGCGACTGAAGCTTTCTTT
CASSRGEGRATEAFF
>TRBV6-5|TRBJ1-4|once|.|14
TGTGCCAGCACGTCGGGGGAAACTAATGAAAAACTGTTTTTT
CASTSGETNEKLFF
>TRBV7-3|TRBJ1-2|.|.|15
TGTGCCAGCAGCTTAATGGGGGGGACTAACTATGGCTACACCTTC
CASSLMGGTNYGYTF
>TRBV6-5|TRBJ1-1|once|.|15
TGTGCCAGCAGCTACGCACAGGTCTTGAACACTGAAGCTTTCTTT
CASSYAQVLNTEAFF
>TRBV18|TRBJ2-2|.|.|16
TGTGCCAGCTCACGCCTAGGGGTGTCGGGCACCGGGGAGCTGTTTTTT
CASSRLGVSGTGELFF
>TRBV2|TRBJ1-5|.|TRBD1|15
TGTGCCAGCAGTGAAATGGGACAGGGGGCCCAGCCCCAGCATTTT
CASSEMGQGAQPQHF
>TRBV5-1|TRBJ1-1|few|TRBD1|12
TGCGCCAGCAGCCCGGGACAGGGTAAAGCTTTCTTT
CASSPGQGKAFF
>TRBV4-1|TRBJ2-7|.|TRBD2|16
TGCGCCAGCAGAAAAGAGGTGGGGGGGATCTCCTACGAGCAGTACTTC
CASRKEVGGISYEQYF
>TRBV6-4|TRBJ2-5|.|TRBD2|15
TGTGCCAGCAGTCGTACTAGCGGGGGGAAAGAGACCCAGTACTTC
CASSRTSGGKETQYF
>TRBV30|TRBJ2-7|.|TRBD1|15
TGTGCCTGGAGCGCATGGACAGGATTATTTTACGAGCAGTACTTC
CAWSAWTGLFYEQYF
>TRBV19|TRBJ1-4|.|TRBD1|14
TGTGCCAGTAGCCCACAGGGGTCTAATGAAAAACTGTTTTTT
CASSPQGSNEKLFF